This T cell receptor beta chain was recovered during a study of OX40 agonist ivuxolimab in advanced cancers. Libraries were prepared by immunoSEQ multiplex PCR; TCRdb keeps only in-frame clonotypes and omits some of them. Among more than 50,000 clones, about nine tenths were seen once, and the ten largest hold roughly 12%. Peripheral blood came from all dose cohorts at three timepoints. Germline loops: CDR1 SEHNR, CDR2 FQNEAQ (reference sequence). This CDR3 is built from 14 residues. Trimming removed 3 bases at V and 5 bases at J, with 10 bases between. The clonotype originates from an adult with an advanced solid tumor such as melanoma, head and neck, liver or kidney cancer. The source was CD4+ or CD8+ T cells sorted from blood, collected in a trial of the OX40 agonist ivuxolimab. This rearrangement joins TRBV7-9 to TRBJ2-2; D gene ambiguous. CDR3 sequence: CASSLRRGTGELFF. CDR3 sequence (DNA): TGTGCCAGCAGCTTGAGACGCGGTACCGGGGAGCTGTTTTTT.